Following are 25 T cell receptor beta chains from one sample sequenced in a study of CD8 T cells in Susac syndrome. It was with random hexamers that 0.5 to 1 ug RNA was reverse transcribed. One entry per CDR3 protein, called by TCRdb with MiXCR from the immunoSEQ multiplex PCR reads. This table has 84,000 or so distinct CDR3 sequences, 85% to 95% appearing once. Sequencing used CD8+ T cells from PBMCs. Source of these receptors: a human donor with Susac syndrome.

This clonotype was counted a single time. V usage is TRBV27 and J usage is TRBJ2-1; D is undetermined. Per the germline V gene, CDR1 is MNHEY and CDR2 is SMNVEV (reference sequence). The CDR3 extends over 13 amino acids. V shed 0 bases and J shed 8 bases, with 8 bases lying between them. Here the CDR3 DNA reads TGTGCCAGCAGTTTATCGGGCGCGCATGAGCAGTTCTTC. Its translation is CASSLSGAHEQFF.

The chain is built from TRBV28 and TRBJ2-1, with 12 bases identical to TRBD2. There are 16 residues in the CDR3. After removal of 4 bases from V and 9 bases from J, the junction contained 10 bases not matched to a gene. CDR1 MDHEN and CDR2 SYDVKM come from the germline V gene. The CDR3 bases are TGTGCCAGCAGTTCTCGACTAGCGGGAGCCGTCACTGAGCAGTTCTTC. As protein: CASSSRLAGAVTEQFF. Looking up the rest from reference TRBV28 and TRBJ2-1 gives the full variable domain: DVKVTQSSRYLVKRTGEKVFLECVQDMDHENMFWYRQDPGLGLRLIYFSYDVKMKEKGDIPEGYSVSREKKERFSLILESASTNQTSMYLCASSSRLAGAVTEQFFGPGTRLTVL.

The CDR3 region has the DNA TGTGCCAGCAGTGAAGGGGGGCCCTGGTTAGCGGGAGAGTCCAATGAGCAGTTCTTC. Amino acid sequence: CASSEGGPWLAGESNEQFF. V is TRBV2 and J is TRBJ2-1; 9 bases are a match to TRBD2. Germline CDR1 SNHLY, CDR2 FYNNEI. After removal of 1 base from V and 6 bases from J, the junction contained 16 bases not matched to a gene. The CDR3 has 19 amino acids.

The genes are TRBV28 and TRBJ2-2, with D unresolved. The germline V gene has CDR1 MDHEN and CDR2 SYDVKM. The CDR3 totals 17 residues. Trimming pared 3 bases from V and 2 bases from J, leaving 16 bases between. This chain's CDR3 is CASSLSGTAINTGELFF. Here the CDR3 DNA reads TGTGCCAGCAGTTTGTCCGGTACAGCCATCAACACCGGGGAGCTGTTTTTT.

CDR3 in amino acids: CSARDGPYTGELFF. In nucleotides, the CDR3 is TGCAGTGCTAGAGATGGACCTTACACCGGGGAGCTGTTTTTT. The chain links TRBV20-1 to TRBJ2-2; D is unresolved. Trimming stripped 0 bases from V and 3 bases from J, with 8 bases between. There are 14 residues in the CDR3. Germline V gene data show CDR1 as DFQATT and CDR2 as SNEGSKA (reference sequence).

The chain employs TRBV12-3 or TRBV12-4 and TRBJ2-1; 15 bases fit TRBD2. The CDR3 consists of 16 residues. The ends lost 5 bases at V and 12 bases at J; junction bases unmatched: 11. The CDR3: CASSQGLAGGAVAQFF. The CDR3, as DNA: TGTGCCAGCAGTCAGGGACTAGCGGGAGGTGCGGTTGCGCAGTTCTTC.

The genes are TRBV14 and TRBJ2-1; D call uncertain. Between the trimmed V and J ends, which lost 0 bases and 7 bases, there was a span of 10 bases. There are 14 residues in the CDR3. The germline gives CDR1 SGHDN, CDR2 FVKESK. CDR3 residues: CASSQDSFFNEQFF. The CDR3, as DNA: TGTGCCAGCAGCCAAGATAGCTTCTTTAATGAGCAGTTCTTC. Variable domain in full (rest from reference TRBV14 and TRBJ2-1): EAGVTQFPSHSVIEKGQTVTLRCDPISGHDNLYWYRRVMGKEIKFLLHFVKESKQDESGMPNNRFLAERTGGTYSTLKVQPAELEDSGVYFCASSQDSFFNEQFFGPGTRLTVL.

This chain uses TRBV7-9 with TRBJ2-5; 11 bases are shared with TRBD2. The ends lost 0 bases at V and 2 bases at J; junction bases unmatched: 11. The CDR3 runs to 19 residues. Looked up from germline, CDR1 is SEHNR and CDR2 is FQNEAQ (reference sequence). CDR3 amino acids: CASSLAAGQGLAVQETQYF. The DNA of the CDR3 is TGTGCCAGCAGCTTAGCTGCGGGACAGGGACTAGCGGTGCAAGAGACCCAGTACTTC. Full variable domain (outside the CDR3, taken from reference TRBV7-9 and TRBJ2-5): DTGVSQNPRHKITKRGQNVTFRCDPISEHNRLYWYRQTLGQGPEFLTYFQNEAQLEKSRLLSDRFSAERPKGSFSTLEIQRTEQGDSAMYLCASSLAAGQGLAVQETQYFGPGTRLLVL.

The CDR3 DNA follows: TGCAGTGCTAGAGAGTCCGGCCCCTCCTACGAGCAGTACTTC. As protein: CSARESGPSYEQYF. The chain employs TRBV20-1 and TRBJ2-7; D gene ambiguous. From germline, CDR1 is DFQATT and CDR2 SNEGSKA (reference sequence). This CDR3 is 14 amino acids long. V lost 0 bases, J lost 0 bases, and 9 bases lay in between.

The chain joins TRBV18 to TRBJ2-6; D gene uncertain. Germline values: CDR1 KGHSH, CDR2 LQKENI. V lost 8 bases, J lost 4 bases, and 6 bases lay in between. The CDR3 length is 12 residues. The CDR3 protein is CASLSGANVLTF. The CDR3, as DNA: TGTGCCAGCCTGAGCGGGGCCAACGTCCTGACTTTC.

The V and J genes are TRBV7-2 and TRBJ2-7; D perhaps matches TRBD1 (5 bases). Trimming removed 1 base at V and 0 bases at J, with 10 bases between. The length of the CDR3 is 15 residues. Germline-derived CDR1 and CDR2 are SGHTA and FQGNSA. The CDR3 region has the DNA TGTGCCAGCAGCTTAGGAACAGGATACTCCTACGAGCAGTACTTC. Translated: CASSLGTGYSYEQYF.

This sequence joins TRBV30 and TRBJ1-2, with D uncertain. Per germline, CDR1 GTSNPN and CDR2 SVGIG (reference sequence). The CDR3 is 12 amino acids. Trimming took 5 bases from V and 11 from J, leaving 18 bases between them. CDR3 bases: TGTGCCTGGTGTCATCCCGCAACACCTTACACCTTC. Translated: CAWCHPATPYTF.

CDR3 sequence (DNA): TGTGCCTGGAGAGAATACAGCTACAATGAGCAGTTCTTC. Amino acid sequence: CAWREYSYNEQFF. The chain links TRBV30 to TRBJ2-1, with unresolved D. Germline V gene sequence: CDR1 GTSNPN, CDR2 SVGIG (reference sequence). The CDR3 runs 13 residues. V was cut by 3 bases and J by 3 bases, with 9 bases left in between.

The V and J genes are TRBV9 and TRBJ2-2; D might be TRBD2 (6 bases). Germline V gives CDR1 SGDLS, CDR2 YYNGEE. The CDR3 covers 13 residues. V lost 4 bases, J lost 6 bases, and 10 bases lay in between. The CDR3 coding sequence is TGTGCCAGCAGCCCGGGCGGGGCCGGGGAGCTGTTTTTT. This gives the protein CASSPGGAGELFF.

Written as DNA, the CDR3 is TGTGCCAGCAGTCAGGGCCTATCCTACAATGAGCAGTTCTTC. Protein sequence: CASSQGLSYNEQFF. The chain links TRBV6-4 to TRBJ2-1; tentatively, D is TRBD1 (5 bases). V was trimmed by 5 bases and J by 1 base, leaving 9 bases between them. The CDR3 loop spans 14 amino acids. The V gene's germline CDR1 is MRHNA and CDR2 SNTAGT.

The CDR3, as DNA: TGTGCCAGCAGCCGGGACTTCCAAGAGACCCAGTACTTC. Its protein is CASSRDFQETQYF. J is TRBJ2-5 and V is TRBV7-9; tentatively, D is TRBD2 (6 bases). The germline gives CDR1 SEHNR, CDR2 FQNEAQ (reference sequence). V was shortened by 5 bases and J by 1 base, with 8 bases between the two germline ends. This CDR3 has 13 amino acids.

This sequence joins TRBV9 and TRBJ2-2; D unclear. CDR3 size: 13 residues. From germline, CDR1 is SGDLS and CDR2 YYNGEE. The V and J ends lost 3 bases and 6 bases respectively, with 9 bases between them. The CDR3 region is CASSASWAGELFF. The DNA for the CDR3 is TGTGCCAGCAGCGCGAGTTGGGCCGGGGAGCTGTTTTTT.

The CDR3 DNA reads as TGTGCCAGCAGTTCCCTGGAAGGGGACCTTTACTATGGCTACACCTTC. Translated: CASSSLEGDLYYGYTF. The chain has TRBV5-4 and TRBJ1-2; D perhaps matches TRBD1 (5 bases). CDR1 and CDR2 from the germline V gene are SGHNT and YYREEE (reference sequence). Trimming shortened V by 5 bases and J by 3 bases, and 20 bases separated the two germline ends. The length of the CDR3 is 16 residues.

The rearrangement uses TRBV6-4 and TRBJ2-4; D is undetermined. V was trimmed by 2 bases and J by 8 bases, leaving 16 bases between them. The length of the CDR3 is 15 residues. The germline CDR1 and CDR2 sequences are MRHNA and SNTAGT. CDR3 sequence reads: CASSDGHPRADIQYF. In DNA form, the CDR3 reads TGTGCCAGCAGTGACGGGCACCCAAGGGCAGACATTCAGTACTTC.

The chain is built from TRBV4-1 and TRBJ2-5; 7 nucleotides agree with TRBD2. The CDR3 consists of 13 residues. V was clipped by 4 bases and J by 7 bases; unmatched bases: 6. Germline loops: CDR1 MGHRA, CDR2 YSYEKL. DNA of the CDR3: TGCGCCAGCAGCCCGACTTCGGGAGGGACCCAGTACTTC. Translating gives CASSPTSGGTQYF.

The V and J genes are TRBV29-1 and TRBJ2-7; D is uncertain. The V end lost 7 bases, the J end lost 3 bases, and 16 bases lay between the germline ends. The germline V gene encodes CDR1 SQVTM and CDR2 ANQGSEA. The CDR3 extends over 13 amino acids. This CDR3 reads CSARTSTLYEQYF. The CDR3, as DNA: TGCAGCGCGCGGACCTCAACGCTCTACGAGCAGTACTTC.

The chain links TRBV6-2 or TRBV6-3 to TRBJ2-7; D not resolved. The V gene lost 8 bases and the J gene lost 3 bases, with 8 bases spanning the gap. Germline values: CDR1 MNHEY, CDR2 SVGEGT. The CDR3 sequence is 11 residues long. The CDR3 DNA is TGTGCCAGCGCCGTTGGCTACGAGCAGTACTTC. Amino acid sequence: CASAVGYEQYF.

In its sample, this clonotype was seen a few times. The V and J genes are TRBV27 and TRBJ1-5, with unresolved D. This CDR3 contains 13 residues. V shed 4 bases and J shed 3 bases, with 7 bases lying between them. Germline V CDR1 and CDR2: MNHEY, SMNVEV (reference sequence). The CDR3 reads CASSSGPNQPQHF. The CDR3 nucleotides read TGTGCCAGCAGTTCCGGTCCCAATCAGCCCCAGCATTTT.

The count of this clonotype is one. This rearrangement joins TRBV20-1 to TRBJ2-1; weak D call: TRBD1 (6 bases). Germline V lookup: CDR1 DFQATT, CDR2 SNEGSKA (reference sequence). The CDR3 has 15 residues. V was trimmed by 6 bases and J by 0 bases, leaving 15 bases between them. The CDR3 nucleotides read TGCAGTGCCTCCCCCGGGACACCCTCCTACAATGAGCAGTTCTTC. As protein: CSASPGTPSYNEQFF.

The chain combines TRBV20-1 with TRBJ2-1; TRBD1 matches at 7 bases. The trim removed 0 bases at V and 8 bases at J, leaving 10 bases unmatched. The CDR3 extends over 15 amino acids. CDR1 and CDR2 (germline): DFQATT, SNEGSKA (reference sequence). CDR3 sequence: CSARDFDRAGYEQFF. The CDR3 nucleotides are TGCAGTGCTAGAGATTTCGACAGGGCTGGATATGAGCAGTTCTTC.